This T cell receptor beta chain was sequenced during a study of blood T cells in healthy people across ages. This clonotype was seen more than once but under ten times. Its antigen is unidentified. Points from the study as a whole: Estimated diversity that came from one million T cells was considered an underestimate. PBMC samples, being unsorted, prevented any conclusive comparison of naive and antigen-experienced cells.

Together with a sample-barcoded 5' primer, a J-beta primer mix was included in a second PCR lasting 7 to 11 cycles. A template-switch adaptor with 12 random nucleotides tagged each cDNA molecule. MiXCR was run by TCRdb on the 5' RACE reads, yielding one entry per CDR3 protein. Of around 1,000,000 distinct CDR3 sequences in the sample, 30% to 40% were seen once. Trimming pared 0 bases from V and 1 base from J, leaving 8 bases between. The CDR3 is 15 residues long. The germline CDR1 and CDR2 sequences are LGHNA and YSLEER. The sample consisted of blood. This chain uses TRBV4-3 with TRBJ2-3; D not certain. The TCR comes from a man in his late teens or twenties in good health. In DNA, the CDR3 is TGCGCCAGCAGCCAAGAGGATCAGCGCACAGATACGCAGTATTTT. This sequence encodes CASSQEDQRTDTQYF.